This TCR beta chain was identified in a study of a mutant IDH1 vaccine in newly diagnosed glioma. Overall study: There were about 60% males and around 40% females among treated patients, whose mean age was approximately 38 years.

Some clones are missing from TCRdb's copy, which holds only in-frame ones; the method was immunoSEQ multiplex PCR. Of approximately 100,000 clones listed, 80% to 90% are singletons. CDR3 size: 15 residues. In germline, CDR1 is MDHEN, CDR2 SYDVKM. J was trimmed by 1 base and V by 4 bases; bases with no gene match: 6. This clone showed up just once. The antigen is not known. Broader study findings: Pseudoprogression apparently tracked independently of changes in top peripheral T cell clonotypes. Vaccine-induced immune responses occurred in roughly 95% of patients.

Time point reported: baseline, week 1 (first vaccination visit). Specified treatment: pre-vaccination baseline after standard-of-care therapy. New WHO grade 3 or 4 astrocytomas that were IDH1-mutant and ATRX-lost occurred in the donors. This receptor was obtained from a woman between 50 and 59 years old with glioma. The specimen was PBMCs, collected from a glioma patient treated with radiotherapy, temozolomide or both. The gene calls are TRBV28 and TRBJ1-1; TRBD1 matches 7 bases. The DNA of the CDR3 is TGTGCCAGCAGTTCCACCGGGACAGAGAACACTGAAGCTTTCTTT. Translation: CASSSTGTENTEAFF. The variable domain in full, completed from reference TRBV28 and TRBJ1-1, reads DVKVTQSSRYLVKRTGEKVFLECVQDMDHENMFWYRQDPGLGLRLIYFSYDVKMKEKGDIPEGYSVSREKKERFSLILESASTNQTSMYLCASSSTGTENTEAFFGQGTRLTVV.